These T cell receptor beta chains were read from a single sample in a study of T cell responses to AZD1222 COVID-19 vaccine. This table comes from immunoSEQ multiplex PCR, and its TCRdb copy is limited to in-frame clones, with some not included. The table lists about 72,000 clones, 86% of them singletons. Sequences were derived from peripheral blood, sampled on day 0 of AZD1222 vaccination. These receptors all come from an adult in good health. Each CDR3 is given with its conserved first and last residue. The order of the fields is D gene, clone size, J gene, V gene, CDR3 DNA, CDR3 protein. The D gene is left open where the match is weak. The listing skips clone size in some rows; elsewhere it reads once, few, many or a size class.

D gene: NA; clone size: NA; J gene: TRBJ1-1; V gene: TRBV7-8; CDR3 DNA: TGTGCCAGCAGCCCGCGGGTGCTTTGGGGAGGGGCTGAAGCTTTCTTT; CDR3 protein: CASSPRVLWGGAEAFF
D gene: TRBD1; clone size: NA; J gene: TRBJ2-1; V gene: TRBV7-2; CDR3 DNA: TGTGCCAGCAGCTCCGGACAGGGGGCGTTGTTTTACAATGAGCAGTTCTTC; CDR3 protein: CASSSGQGALFYNEQFF
D gene: TRBD2; clone size: NA; J gene: TRBJ2-3; V gene: TRBV24-1; CDR3 DNA: TGTGCCACCAGTGATTTGCACGAGCGGGAGGGTTTTAGGGATACGCAGTATTTT; CDR3 protein: CATSDLHEREGFRDTQYF
D gene: TRBD2; clone size: NA; J gene: TRBJ2-1; V gene: TRBV30; CDR3 DNA: TGTGCCTGGATCGAGCGGGAGATGAGTGAGCAGTTCTTC; CDR3 protein: CAWIEREMSEQFF
D gene: NA; clone size: NA; J gene: TRBJ2-2; V gene: TRBV7-6; CDR3 DNA: TGTGCCAGCAGCTTATATGTATCCGGACAAAACACCGGGGAGCTGTTTTTT; CDR3 protein: CASSLYVSGQNTGELFF
D gene: NA; clone size: NA; J gene: TRBJ2-2; V gene: TRBV5-1; CDR3 DNA: TGCGCCAGCAGCCCGGGACAATGGAACACCGGGGAGCTGTTTTTT; CDR3 protein: CASSPGQWNTGELFF
D gene: NA; clone size: NA; J gene: TRBJ2-1; V gene: TRBV6-1; CDR3 DNA: TGTGCCAGCAGTGACGCTCCGGGACACCTCTACAATGAGCAGTTCTTC; CDR3 protein: CASSDAPGHLYNEQFF
D gene: NA; clone size: NA; J gene: TRBJ2-1; V gene: TRBV28; CDR3 DNA: TGTGCCAGCAGTTCAGTTGGTTACAATGAGCAGTTCTTC; CDR3 protein: CASSSVGYNEQFF
D gene: NA; clone size: once; J gene: TRBJ1-1; V gene: TRBV27; CDR3 DNA: TGTGCCAGCAGTTGGAGGGGGTCGGCTTTCTTT; CDR3 protein: CASSWRGSAFF
D gene: NA; clone size: NA; J gene: TRBJ1-5; V gene: TRBV7-8; CDR3 DNA: TGTGCCAGCAGCTTAGGGGGGGGACCTTCTAAACAGCCCCAGCATTTT; CDR3 protein: CASSLGGGPSKQPQHF
D gene: TRBD1; clone size: NA; J gene: TRBJ1-1; V gene: TRBV30; CDR3 DNA: TGTGCCTGGAGGACCCCCCGGACAGGGGGCATGGGCACTGAAGCTTTCTTT; CDR3 protein: CAWRTPRTGGMGTEAFF
D gene: TRBD1; clone size: NA; J gene: TRBJ1-2; V gene: TRBV7-9; CDR3 DNA: TGTGCCAGCAGTTCCGACAGGGACTATGGCTACACCTTC; CDR3 protein: CASSSDRDYGYTF
D gene: NA; clone size: few; J gene: TRBJ2-5; V gene: TRBV11-1; CDR3 DNA: TGTGCCAGCAGCTTAGCCCAAACCACCTGGGAGACCCAGTACTTC; CDR3 protein: CASSLAQTTWETQYF
D gene: TRBD1; clone size: NA; J gene: TRBJ2-1; V gene: TRBV12-3/TRBV12-4; CDR3 DNA: TGTGCCAGCAGTATAGACAGGGGGCAATTCTTC; CDR3 protein: CASSIDRGQFF
D gene: TRBD1; clone size: NA; J gene: TRBJ1-2; V gene: TRBV10-3; CDR3 DNA: TGTGCCATCAGTGGGGACAGGGCGCGTGACTATGGCTACACCTTC; CDR3 protein: CAISGDRARDYGYTF
D gene: NA; clone size: NA; J gene: TRBJ1-1; V gene: TRBV28; CDR3 DNA: TGTGCCAGCAGTTCCTCTTGGCCCCTGAGCCGTGAAGCTTTCTTT; CDR3 protein: CASSSSWPLSREAFF
D gene: NA; clone size: NA; J gene: TRBJ1-1; V gene: TRBV25-1; CDR3 DNA: TGTGCCAGCAGTCGCGAAAGCGCAGCGAACACTGAAGCTTTCTTT; CDR3 protein: CASSRESAANTEAFF
D gene: TRBD1; clone size: once; J gene: TRBJ2-5; V gene: TRBV5-1; CDR3 DNA: TGCGCCAGCAGCTTGACAGGGGGCGAAGAGACCCAGTACTTC; CDR3 protein: CASSLTGGEETQYF
D gene: TRBD2; clone size: NA; J gene: TRBJ2-2; V gene: TRBV3-1/TRBV3-2; CDR3 DNA: TGTGCCAGCAGCCAAGCCCGGACTAGCGGGGGGACTAGATTGAGCGGGGAGCTGTTTTTT; CDR3 protein: CASSQARTSGGTRLSGELFF
D gene: NA; clone size: NA; J gene: TRBJ1-6; V gene: TRBV30; CDR3 DNA: TGTGCCTGGGACCCATTCGGGGTGGATTCACCCCTCCACTTT; CDR3 protein: CAWDPFGVDSPLHF
D gene: NA; clone size: NA; J gene: TRBJ1-1; V gene: TRBV29-1; CDR3 DNA: TGCAGCGTTGGACAGGCGAACACTGAAGCTTTCTTT; CDR3 protein: CSVGQANTEAFF
D gene: NA; clone size: NA; J gene: TRBJ2-1; V gene: TRBV2; CDR3 DNA: TGTGCCAGCCTCTTCCGCAATGAGCAGTTCTTC; CDR3 protein: CASLFRNEQFF
D gene: NA; clone size: NA; J gene: TRBJ1-4; V gene: TRBV11-3; CDR3 DNA: TGTGCCAGCAGCTTAGCAGGGACATCGGCGTCAACTAATGAAAAACTGTTTTTT; CDR3 protein: CASSLAGTSASTNEKLFF
D gene: NA; clone size: NA; J gene: TRBJ1-1; V gene: TRBV7-2; CDR3 DNA: TGTGCCAGCAGCTTAGCCAGTGAAGCTTTCTTT; CDR3 protein: CASSLASEAFF
D gene: TRBD1; clone size: NA; J gene: TRBJ1-5; V gene: TRBV20-1; CDR3 DNA: TGCAGTGCTAGTGCAATAACAGGGGGCGGACAGCCCCAGCATTTT; CDR3 protein: CSASAITGGGQPQHF
D gene: NA; clone size: NA; J gene: TRBJ2-1; V gene: TRBV11-3; CDR3 DNA: TGTGCCAGCAGCTCCACTAGCTACAATGAGCAGTTCTTC; CDR3 protein: CASSSTSYNEQFF
D gene: NA; clone size: NA; J gene: TRBJ1-1; V gene: TRBV15; CDR3 DNA: TGTGCCACCAGCAGAGAGGGGCTGAACACTGAAGCTTTCTTT; CDR3 protein: CATSREGLNTEAFF
D gene: NA; clone size: NA; J gene: TRBJ1-5; V gene: TRBV28; CDR3 DNA: TGTGCCAGCAGTTTAAATGGGGTCCTCGGGAAAAGGCCCCAGCATTTT; CDR3 protein: CASSLNGVLGKRPQHF
D gene: NA; clone size: NA; J gene: TRBJ2-3; V gene: TRBV19; CDR3 DNA: TGTGCCAGTAGTGACGTCGACAAAGATACGCAGTATTTT; CDR3 protein: CASSDVDKDTQYF
D gene: NA; clone size: once; J gene: TRBJ1-5; V gene: TRBV28; CDR3 DNA: TGTGCCAGCAGTTTAAGGGTGGCGGGGTTCCAGCCCCAGCATTTT; CDR3 protein: CASSLRVAGFQPQHF
D gene: NA; clone size: NA; J gene: TRBJ2-7; V gene: TRBV30; CDR3 DNA: TGTGCCTGGAGTGTATGGAGAGCCTACGAGCAGTACTTC; CDR3 protein: CAWSVWRAYEQYF
D gene: NA; clone size: NA; J gene: TRBJ2-1; V gene: TRBV13; CDR3 DNA: TGTGCCAGCAGCCTCCCCTTGGGCTCGCGCTCCTACAATGAGCAGTTCTTC; CDR3 protein: CASSLPLGSRSYNEQFF
D gene: NA; clone size: NA; J gene: TRBJ1-1; V gene: TRBV30; CDR3 DNA: TGTGCCTGGAGGGAAAGGCGGGGGAGCACTGAAGCTTTCTTT; CDR3 protein: CAWRERRGSTEAFF
D gene: NA; clone size: few; J gene: TRBJ1-2; V gene: TRBV7-2; CDR3 DNA: TGTGCCAGCAGCACCGACAGCGCATATGGCTACACCTTC; CDR3 protein: CASSTDSAYGYTF
D gene: NA; clone size: NA; J gene: TRBJ1-5; V gene: TRBV5-1; CDR3 DNA: TGCGCCAGCAGCCGGGACGGAAGCAATCAGCCCCAGCATTTT; CDR3 protein: CASSRDGSNQPQHF
D gene: TRBD1; clone size: NA; J gene: TRBJ1-4; V gene: TRBV7-9; CDR3 DNA: TGTGCCAGCAGCTGGGACAGGGCAGAAAAACTGTTTTTT; CDR3 protein: CASSWDRAEKLFF
D gene: TRBD2; clone size: NA; J gene: TRBJ2-1; V gene: TRBV2; CDR3 DNA: TGTGCCACCACCAGACTAGCGGGGAATGAGCAGTTCTTC; CDR3 protein: CATTRLAGNEQFF